The 30 T cell receptor beta chains below come from one sample, sequenced in a study of T-cell reconstitution after alpha-beta-depleted transplantation in children. Library preparation (for TCRbeta) was performed with unique molecular identifiers. TCRdb analysed the PCR reads with MiXCR anew, one entry per CDR3 protein. In the table there are around 800,000 distinct CDR3 sequences, 15% to 20% of which are singletons. The source was PBMCs, mostly from graft donor cells, collected 360 days after TCRalphabeta/CD19-depleted stem cell transplant. These receptors were collected from a male patient younger than 18 who had a stem cell transplant for acute lymphoblastic leukemia, so the T cells may come from the graft donor.

This clonotype has more than one count but fewer than ten. The chain employs TRBV6-2 or TRBV6-3 and TRBJ2-1; 9 positions agree with TRBD2. CDR1 MNHEY and CDR2 SVGEGT come from the germline V gene. Trimming took 2 bases from V and 2 from J; bases not matched to a gene: 10. The CDR3 spans 18 residues. CDR3 sequence: CASSYGSSGSGAYNEQFF. DNA of the CDR3: TGTGCCAGCAGTTACGGGAGTAGCGGGAGCGGCGCCTACAATGAGCAGTTCTTC.

V gene TRBV20-1 combines with J gene TRBJ2-5; perhaps TRBD2 as D (5 bases). The V gene's germline CDR1 is DFQATT and CDR2 SNEGSKA (reference sequence). The CDR3 is 13 residues long. The V gene lost 3 bases and the J gene lost 3 bases, with 11 bases spanning the gap. The DNA for the CDR3 is TGCAGTGCTAGCGTAGCGAAAAAAGAGACCCAGTACTTC. Its protein product is CSASVAKKETQYF.

There are many counts of this clonotype. This chain uses TRBV12-3 or TRBV12-4 with TRBJ2-1, with 7 bases aligning to TRBD1. V gave up 6 bases and J gave up 9 bases; unmatched junction bases: 8. This CDR3 has 13 amino acids. The CDR3 region is CASRLRQGPEQFF. DNA of the CDR3: TGTGCCAGCAGGCTCCGACAGGGCCCTGAGCAGTTCTTC.

This clonotype has more than one count but fewer than ten. J is TRBJ2-3 and V is TRBV28; either TRBD1 or TRBD2 may fit D (5 bases each). This CDR3 contains 13 residues. The V end was cut by 10 bases, the J end by 5 bases, with 16 bases between. Germline values: CDR1 MDHEN, CDR2 SYDVKM. CDR3 in amino acids: CATLGPGRDTQYF. The CDR3 DNA reads as TGTGCCACCTTAGGACCAGGGAGAGATACGCAGTATTTT.

On this clonotype: At one end the junction does not follow the germline gene, possibly because of a read error. The chain employs TRBV6-1 and TRBJ2-1; 9 bases are shared with TRBD2. Germline values: CDR1 MNHNS, CDR2 SASEGT. The CDR3 covers 15 residues. CDR3 sequence: CARSEARRGGNEQFF. DNA of the CDR3: TGTGCCAGGAGTGAAGCGAGGCGGGGGGGCAATGAGCAGTTCTTC.

V and J are TRBV20-1 and TRBJ2-7; TRBD2 matches at 9 bases. CDR1 is DFQATT, CDR2 SNEGSKA, per germline (reference sequence). Trimming took 5 bases from V and 7 from J; bases not matched to a gene: 15. The CDR3 covers 15 residues. The CDR3 DNA is TGCAGTGCTGAGGGGGGACCTAGCGGGATGAGGGAGCAGTACTTC. The encoded protein is CSAEGGPSGMREQYF.

The V gene is TRBV11-2, the J gene TRBJ1-1; perhaps TRBD1 as D (6 bases). Trimming left V 2 bases short and J 4 bases short, with 14 bases between. The CDR3 spans 15 residues. CDR1 is SGHAT, CDR2 FQNNGV, per germline. The CDR3 DNA sequence: TGTGCCAGCAGCTTAAGGTCAGGGGTGGGCACTGAAGCTTTCTTT. Its translation is CASSLRSGVGTEAFF.

This clonotype was counted a few times. The chain is built from TRBV28 and TRBJ2-1; 8 bases match TRBD2. Germline lookup yields CDR1 MDHEN and CDR2 SYDVKM. This CDR3 is built from 16 residues. Losses at the gene ends were 3 bases for V and 4 bases for J; bases not matched to a gene: 8. The CDR3 DNA reads as TGTGCCAGCAGTTTCTCGGGCACGGGAGGGTACAATGAGCAGTTCTTC. Translation: CASSFSGTGGYNEQFF.

V is TRBV7-3 and J is TRBJ2-7, with D possibly TRBD2 on 6 matching bases. Germline V gene sequence: CDR1 SGHTA, CDR2 FQGTGA. There are 15 residues in the CDR3. Trimming removed 6 bases at V and 4 bases at J, with 19 bases between. DNA of the CDR3: TGTGCCAGCAGTCTGGGCCTAGCGCTAATTTACGAGCAGTACTTC. Residues: CASSLGLALIYEQYF. The variable domain in full, with the rest retrieved from reference TRBV7-3 and TRBJ2-7, is GAGVSQTPSNKVTEKGKYVELRCDPISGHTALYWYRQSLGQGPEFLIYFQGTGAADDSGLPNDRFFAVRPEGSVSTLKIQRTERGDSAVYLCASSLGLALIYEQYFGPGTRLTVT.

The chain links TRBV5-1 to TRBJ2-3; possibly TRBD1 or TRBD2 for D (6 bases each). V was pared by 1 base and J by 1 base, with 13 bases between. The germline CDR1 and CDR2 sequences are SGHRS and YFSETQ. There are 16 residues in the CDR3. Here the CDR3 DNA reads TGCGCCAGCAGCTTGACTCGGGGGCATGGCACAGATACGCAGTATTTT. Its translation is CASSLTRGHGTDTQYF.

The chain couples TRBV3-1 to TRBJ2-2; D not certain. Per germline, CDR1 LGHDT and CDR2 YNNKEL (reference sequence). The CDR3 is 14 residues long. V was pared by 1 base and J by 6 bases, with 9 bases between. CDR3 nucleotides: TGTGCCAGCAGCCAAGCGGCCAGTCCCGGGGAGCTGTTTTTT. Protein: CASSQAASPGELFF.

This clonotype was recorded a few times. The CDR3 bases are TGTGCCAGCAGTCCCTTTGGGGGCAGGATCCTGCGTGGTAATGAGCAGTTCTTC. It is translated as CASSPFGGRILRGNEQFF. The chain uses TRBV12-3 or TRBV12-4 and TRBJ2-1, with TRBD1 as a possible D gene (6 bases). V lost 5 bases, J lost 7 bases, and 27 bases lay in between. CDR3 length equals 18 residues.

This clonotype was seen at least ten times. The chain carries TRBV12-3 or TRBV12-4 and TRBJ2-3; TRBD2 agrees at 8 bases. V lost 1 base to trimming and J lost 1 base; unmatched junction nucleotides: 1. The CDR3 runs to 15 residues. The CDR3 sequence: CASSLVLAGTDTQYF. In DNA, the CDR3 is TGTGCCAGCAGTTTAGTACTAGCGGGCACAGATACGCAGTATTTT.

This clonotype was counted a few times. The chain couples TRBV12-3 or TRBV12-4 to TRBJ2-2; 11 nucleotides line up with TRBD2. V lost 5 bases, J lost 3 bases, and 5 bases stayed unmatched. The CDR3 extends over 16 amino acids. In DNA form, the CDR3 reads TGTGCCAGCAGTCCTACTAGCGGGAGAGACACCGGGGAGCTGTTTTTT. It codes for CASSPTSGRDTGELFF.

The chain couples TRBV7-8 to TRBJ1-1; D not certain. CDR3 length equals 14 residues. V gave up 2 bases and J gave up 4 bases, with 11 bases separating them. Germline V gene data show CDR1 as SGHVS and CDR2 as FQNEAQ. The CDR3 DNA follows: TGTGCCAGCAGCTTACAGAGGCCGCTCACTGAAGCTTTCTTT. It translates to CASSLQRPLTEAFF.

This clonotype was observed many times. The chain links TRBV9 to TRBJ2-2; D is ambiguous. Trimming removed 3 bases at V and 9 bases at J, with 9 bases between. The length of the CDR3 is 12 residues. Looked up from germline, CDR1 is SGDLS and CDR2 is YYNGEE. The CDR3 loop is CASSGMGRELFF. The CDR3 DNA reads as TGTGCCAGCAGCGGAATGGGGAGGGAGCTGTTTTTT.

This rearrangement joins TRBV27 to TRBJ2-1, with TRBD1 identical over 9 bases. The CDR3 loop spans 14 amino acids. Trimming took 5 bases from V and 3 from J; bases not matched to a gene: 2. Looked up from germline, CDR1 is MNHEY and CDR2 is SMNVEV (reference sequence). In DNA, the CDR3 is TGTGCCAGCAGTAACAGGGGGCGCTACAATGAGCAGTTCTTC. Amino acids: CASSNRGRYNEQFF.

V and J are TRBV7-2 and TRBJ2-5; TRBD2 aligns across 10 bases. Trimming took 0 bases from V and 1 from J; bases not matched to a gene: 5. Germline CDR1 is SGHTA and CDR2 is FQGNSA. The CDR3 is 17 amino acids. The CDR3 protein is CASSLAWASGSQETQYF. The CDR3 coding sequence is TGTGCCAGCAGCTTAGCGTGGGCTAGCGGGAGCCAAGAGACCCAGTACTTC.

The sample holds many counts of this clonotype. The chain links TRBV20-1 to TRBJ2-7, with TRBD2 matching over 9 bases. The CDR3 contains 15 residues. The trim removed 2 bases at V and 2 bases at J, leaving 7 bases unmatched. The germline CDR1 and CDR2 sequences are DFQATT and SNEGSKA (reference sequence). CDR3 residues: CSARPLAGGPYEQYF. The CDR3 nucleotides read TGCAGTGCTAGACCCCTGGCGGGAGGGCCCTACGAGCAGTACTTC.

This clonotype has more than one count but fewer than ten. CDR3 nucleotide sequence: TGCAGTGCTAGAGATCTGACAGGGCCCAAAAGGGACATTCAGTACTTC. The encoded protein is CSARDLTGPKRDIQYF. The chain joins TRBV20-1 to TRBJ2-4, with 7 bases lining up with TRBD1. The CDR3 is made up of 16 amino acids. In germline, CDR1 is DFQATT, CDR2 SNEGSKA (reference sequence). The ends lost 0 bases at V and 8 bases at J; junction bases unmatched: 13.

V gene TRBV3-1 combines with J gene TRBJ2-1; 11 bases map to TRBD2. Trimming at V came to 1 base and at J to 1 base, leaving 6 bases not matched to a gene. This CDR3 has 18 residues. The germline V gene has CDR1 LGHDT and CDR2 YNNKEL (reference sequence). The CDR3 DNA reads TGTGCCAGCAGCCAAGGGGCTATAGCGGGAGGGTCCTACAATGAGCAGTTCTTC. Translating it yields CASSQGAIAGGSYNEQFF.

This clonotype was detected many times. The chain combines TRBV4-1 with TRBJ2-3; the D is unclear. V was shortened by 1 base and J by 2 bases, with 4 bases between the two germline ends. CDR1 is MGHRA, CDR2 YSYEKL, per germline. The CDR3 has 13 amino acids. The CDR3 DNA follows: TGCGCCAGCAGCCAAGCATCCACAGATACGCAGTATTTT. Protein product: CASSQASTDTQYF.

The chain links TRBV5-1 to TRBJ2-3; D is undetermined. The CDR3 extends over 14 amino acids. Germline loops: CDR1 SGHRS, CDR2 YFSETQ. The V end lost 7 bases, the J end lost 6 bases, and 18 bases lay between the germline ends. The CDR3 region is CASCLRTPRDTQYF. The CDR3 coding sequence is TGCGCCAGCTGCCTACGGACCCCCCGGGATACGCAGTATTTT.

This clonotype has at least ten counts. This sequence joins TRBV12-3 or TRBV12-4 and TRBJ2-3, with D possibly matching TRBD2 (6 bases). The V gene lost 9 bases and the J gene lost 2 bases, with 12 bases spanning the gap. There are 13 residues in the CDR3. CDR3 bases: TGTGCCAGTCGGAGGAGGGCCACAGATACGCAGTATTTT. Protein product: CASRRRATDTQYF.

The V and J genes are TRBV29-1 and TRBJ2-1; 11 nucleotides align to TRBD2. From germline, CDR1 is SQVTM and CDR2 ANQGSEA. This CDR3 region has 17 residues. V shed 7 bases, J shed 4 bases, and the junction held 15 bases outside the gene matches. The CDR3 nucleotides are TGCAGCGCCTGCCGGAACTTACTAGCGGGAGAATACAATGAGCAGTTCTTC. Translated, it gives CSACRNLLAGEYNEQFF.

This clonotype showed up many times. The chain employs TRBV9 and TRBJ2-1; D is undetermined. Germline CDR1 is SGDLS and CDR2 is YYNGEE. The CDR3 runs 13 residues. Trimming took off 3 bases at V and 3 bases at J, with 7 bases between the two ends. CDR3 amino acids: CASSGSNYNEQFF. CDR3 DNA sequence: TGTGCCAGCAGCGGGAGTAACTACAATGAGCAGTTCTTC.

This clonotype was counted between two and nine times. The chain carries TRBV5-1 and TRBJ1-1; no reliable D call. Germline-derived CDR1 and CDR2 are SGHRS and YFSETQ. This CDR3 is 13 amino acids long. The V end lost 4 bases, the J end lost 1 base, and 8 bases lay between the germline ends. The CDR3 loop is CASSHGKNTEAFF. The CDR3 DNA sequence: TGCGCCAGCAGCCATGGGAAGAACACTGAAGCTTTCTTT.

This clonotype was found many times. The rearrangement links TRBV5-4 to TRBJ2-5; possible D gene TRBD2, 5 bases. The V end lost 5 bases, the J end lost 1 base, and 6 bases lay between the germline ends. The CDR3 runs 12 residues. The germline gives CDR1 SGHNT, CDR2 YYREEE (reference sequence). CDR3 sequence reads: CASRRGQETQYF. CDR3 sequence (DNA): TGTGCCAGCAGACGGGGCCAAGAGACCCAGTACTTC.

This clonotype was observed a few times. The J gene is TRBJ2-1, the V gene TRBV3-1, with D possibly TRBD2 on 5 matching bases. The CDR3 has 13 amino acids. Germline V gene sequence: CDR1 LGHDT, CDR2 YNNKEL (reference sequence). Trimming cost V 8 bases and J 7 bases, with 15 bases left between them. CDR3 DNA: TGTGCCAGCGGATCACTAGGATGGAATGAGCAGTTCTTC. Translated: CASGSLGWNEQFF.

This clonotype was picked up a small number of times. This chain joins TRBV19 and TRBJ2-7; D is possibly TRBD2 (6 bases). Trimming removed 6 bases at V and 3 bases at J, with 12 bases between. There are 13 residues in the CDR3. The V gene's germline CDR1 is LNHDA and CDR2 SQIVND (reference sequence). As DNA, the CDR3 is TGTGCCAGTAGCGCGGGACGGGTCTACGAGCAGTACTTC. Protein sequence: CASSAGRVYEQYF.